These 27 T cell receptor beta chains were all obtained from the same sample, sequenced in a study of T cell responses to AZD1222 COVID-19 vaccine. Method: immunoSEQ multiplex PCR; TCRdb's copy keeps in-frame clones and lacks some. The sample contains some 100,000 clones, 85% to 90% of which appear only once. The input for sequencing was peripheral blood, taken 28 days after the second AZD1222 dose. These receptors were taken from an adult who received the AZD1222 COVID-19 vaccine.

CDR3 sequence: CAISASSGSTDTQYF. In DNA, the CDR3 is TGTGCCATCAGTGCTTCTAGCGGGAGCACAGATACGCAGTATTTT. The chain combines TRBV10-3 with TRBJ2-3; 8 bases agree with TRBD2. Looked up from germline, CDR1 is ENHRY and CDR2 is SYGVKD. After removal of 4 bases from V and 0 bases from J, the junction contained 3 bases not matched to a gene. This CDR3 region has 15 residues.

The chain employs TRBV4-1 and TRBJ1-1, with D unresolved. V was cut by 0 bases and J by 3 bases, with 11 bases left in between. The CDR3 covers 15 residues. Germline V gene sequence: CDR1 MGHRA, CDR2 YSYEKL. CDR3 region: CASSQETFGDTEAFF. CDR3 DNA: TGCGCCAGCAGCCAAGAAACATTTGGGGACACTGAAGCTTTCTTT.

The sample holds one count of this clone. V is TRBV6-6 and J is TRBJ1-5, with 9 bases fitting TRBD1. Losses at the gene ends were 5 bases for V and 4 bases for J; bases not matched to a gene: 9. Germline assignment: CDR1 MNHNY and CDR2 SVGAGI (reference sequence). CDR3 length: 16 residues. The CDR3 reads CASSLNRDRANQPQHF. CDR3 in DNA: TGTGCCAGCAGTCTAAACCGGGACAGGGCAAATCAGCCCCAGCATTTT.

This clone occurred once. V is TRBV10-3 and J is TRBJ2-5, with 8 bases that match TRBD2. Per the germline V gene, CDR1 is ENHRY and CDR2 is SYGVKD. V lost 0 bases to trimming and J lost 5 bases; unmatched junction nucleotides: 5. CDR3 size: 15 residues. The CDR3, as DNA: TGTGCCATCAGTGAGTCTAGCGGGGTCTTGGAGACCCAGTACTTC. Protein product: CAISESSGVLETQYF.

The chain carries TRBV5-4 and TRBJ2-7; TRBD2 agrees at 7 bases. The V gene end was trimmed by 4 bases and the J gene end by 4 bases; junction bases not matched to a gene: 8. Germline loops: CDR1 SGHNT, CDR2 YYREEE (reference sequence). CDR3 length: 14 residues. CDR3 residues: CASSMAGASYEQYF. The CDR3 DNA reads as TGTGCCAGCAGCATGGCGGGAGCCTCGTACGAGCAGTACTTC.

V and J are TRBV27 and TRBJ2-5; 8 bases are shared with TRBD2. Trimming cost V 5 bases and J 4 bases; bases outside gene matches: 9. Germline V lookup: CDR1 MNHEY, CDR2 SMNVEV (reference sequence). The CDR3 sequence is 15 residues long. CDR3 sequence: CASSPRRGARETQYF. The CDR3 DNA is TGTGCCAGCAGTCCTCGGCGGGGGGCGAGAGAGACCCAGTACTTC.

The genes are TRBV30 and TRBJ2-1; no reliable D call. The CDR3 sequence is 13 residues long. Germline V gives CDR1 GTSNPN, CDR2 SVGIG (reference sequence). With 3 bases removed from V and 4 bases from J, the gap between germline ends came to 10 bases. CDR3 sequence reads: CAWRGNVYNEQFF. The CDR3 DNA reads TGTGCCTGGAGGGGCAACGTGTACAATGAGCAGTTCTTC.

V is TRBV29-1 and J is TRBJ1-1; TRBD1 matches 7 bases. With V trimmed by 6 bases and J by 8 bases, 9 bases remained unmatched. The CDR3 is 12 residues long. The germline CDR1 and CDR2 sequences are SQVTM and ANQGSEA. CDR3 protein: CSVERDRLEAFF. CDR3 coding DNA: TGCAGCGTCGAACGGGACAGACTGGAAGCTTTCTTT.

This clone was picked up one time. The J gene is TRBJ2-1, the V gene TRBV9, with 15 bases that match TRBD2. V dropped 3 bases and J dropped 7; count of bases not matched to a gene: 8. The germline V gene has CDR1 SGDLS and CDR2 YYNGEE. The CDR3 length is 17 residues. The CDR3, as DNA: TGTGCCAGCAGCGGAGATGCCGGACTAGCGGGAGGGAATGAGCAGTTCTTC. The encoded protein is CASSGDAGLAGGNEQFF.

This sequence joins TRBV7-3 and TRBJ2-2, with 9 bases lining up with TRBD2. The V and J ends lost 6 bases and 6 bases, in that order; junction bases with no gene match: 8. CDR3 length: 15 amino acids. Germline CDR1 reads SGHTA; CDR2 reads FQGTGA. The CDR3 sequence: CASSPDGGRAGELFF. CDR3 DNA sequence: TGTGCCAGCAGTCCCGATGGCGGGAGGGCCGGGGAGCTGTTTTTT.

CDR3 sequence: CASLARKTQYF. CDR3 sequence (DNA): TGTGCCAGTCTAGCTAGGAAGACCCAGTACTTC. V usage is TRBV27 and J usage is TRBJ2-5, with TRBD2 as a possible D gene (5 bases). This CDR3 is 11 amino acids long. The germline V gene has CDR1 MNHEY and CDR2 SMNVEV (reference sequence). The V end lost 9 bases, the J end lost 6 bases, and 11 bases lay between the germline ends.

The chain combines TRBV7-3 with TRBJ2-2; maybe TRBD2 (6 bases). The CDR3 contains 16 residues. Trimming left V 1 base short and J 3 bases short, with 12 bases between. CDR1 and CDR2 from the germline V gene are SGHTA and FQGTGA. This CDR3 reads CASSLNVIADTGELFF. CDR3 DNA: TGTGCCAGCAGCTTAAACGTTATAGCGGACACCGGGGAGCTGTTTTTT.

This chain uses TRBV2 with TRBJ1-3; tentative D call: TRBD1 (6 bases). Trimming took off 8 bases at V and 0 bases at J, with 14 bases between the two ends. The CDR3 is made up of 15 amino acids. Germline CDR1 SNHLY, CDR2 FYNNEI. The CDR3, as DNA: TGTGCCAGCGGGGGACTGGACAGCTCTGGAAACACCATATATTTT. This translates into CASGGLDSSGNTIYF.

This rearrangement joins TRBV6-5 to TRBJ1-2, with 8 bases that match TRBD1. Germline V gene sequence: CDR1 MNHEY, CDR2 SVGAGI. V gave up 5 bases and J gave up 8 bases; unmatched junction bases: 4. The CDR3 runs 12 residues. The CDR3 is CASSQQGGGYTF. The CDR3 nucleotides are TGTGCCAGCAGTCAACAGGGGGGAGGCTACACCTTC.

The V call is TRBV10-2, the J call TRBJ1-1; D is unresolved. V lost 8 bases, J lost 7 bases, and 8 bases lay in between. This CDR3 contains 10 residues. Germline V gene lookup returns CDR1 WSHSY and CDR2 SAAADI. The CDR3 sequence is CASWDIEAFF. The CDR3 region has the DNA TGCGCCAGCTGGGATATTGAAGCTTTCTTT.

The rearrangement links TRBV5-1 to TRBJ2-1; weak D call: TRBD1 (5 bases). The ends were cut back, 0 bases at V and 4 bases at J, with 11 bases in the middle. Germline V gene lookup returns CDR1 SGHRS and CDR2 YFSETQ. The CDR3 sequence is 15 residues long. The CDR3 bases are TGCGCCAGCAGCTTGGTCGTGACAGAATACAATGAGCAGTTCTTC. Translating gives CASSLVVTEYNEQFF.

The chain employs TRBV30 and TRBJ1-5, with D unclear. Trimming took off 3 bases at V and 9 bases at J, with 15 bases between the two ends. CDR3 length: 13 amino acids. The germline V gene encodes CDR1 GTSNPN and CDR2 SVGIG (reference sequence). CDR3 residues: CAWRRPDVGPQHF. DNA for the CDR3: TGTGCCTGGAGGCGGCCTGACGTGGGGCCCCAGCATTTT.

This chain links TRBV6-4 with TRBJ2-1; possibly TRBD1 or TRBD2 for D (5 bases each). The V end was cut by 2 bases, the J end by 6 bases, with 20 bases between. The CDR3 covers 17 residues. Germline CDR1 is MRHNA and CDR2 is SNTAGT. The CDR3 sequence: CASSDGRVAKRGNEQFF. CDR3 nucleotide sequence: TGTGCCAGCAGTGACGGCAGGGTGGCTAAGAGGGGCAATGAGCAGTTCTTC.

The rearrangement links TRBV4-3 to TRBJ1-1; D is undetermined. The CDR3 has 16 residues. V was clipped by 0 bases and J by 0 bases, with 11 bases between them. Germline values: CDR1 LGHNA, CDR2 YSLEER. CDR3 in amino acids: CASSQDRGGVNTEAFF. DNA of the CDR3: TGCGCCAGCAGCCAAGATAGAGGAGGAGTGAACACTGAAGCTTTCTTT.

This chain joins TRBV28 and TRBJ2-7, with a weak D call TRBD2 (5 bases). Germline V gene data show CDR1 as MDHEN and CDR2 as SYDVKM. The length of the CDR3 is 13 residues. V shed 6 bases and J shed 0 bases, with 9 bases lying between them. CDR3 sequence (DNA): TGTGCCAGCAGCACGGGAAACTCCTACGAGCAGTACTTC. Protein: CASSTGNSYEQYF.

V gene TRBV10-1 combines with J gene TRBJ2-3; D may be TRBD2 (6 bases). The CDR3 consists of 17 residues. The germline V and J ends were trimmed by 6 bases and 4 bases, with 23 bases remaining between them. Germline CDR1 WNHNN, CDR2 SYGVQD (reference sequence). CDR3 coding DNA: TGCGCCAGCAGCGACATCGCCTTTAGGGGAGGTGCAGATACGCAGTATTTT. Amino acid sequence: CASSDIAFRGGADTQYF.

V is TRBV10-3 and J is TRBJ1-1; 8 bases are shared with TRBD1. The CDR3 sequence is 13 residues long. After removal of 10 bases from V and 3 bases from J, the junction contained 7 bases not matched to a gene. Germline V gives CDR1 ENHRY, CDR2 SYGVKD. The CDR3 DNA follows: TGTGCCAACAAGGACAGGGAGGACACTGAAGCTTTCTTT. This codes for CANKDREDTEAFF.

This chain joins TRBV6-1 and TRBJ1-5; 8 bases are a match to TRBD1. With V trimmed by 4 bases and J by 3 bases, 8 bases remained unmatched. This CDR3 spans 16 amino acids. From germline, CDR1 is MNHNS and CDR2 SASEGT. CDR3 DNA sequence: TGTGCCAGCAGTGGACCGGGACAGGTAATCAATCAGCCCCAGCATTTT. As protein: CASSGPGQVINQPQHF.

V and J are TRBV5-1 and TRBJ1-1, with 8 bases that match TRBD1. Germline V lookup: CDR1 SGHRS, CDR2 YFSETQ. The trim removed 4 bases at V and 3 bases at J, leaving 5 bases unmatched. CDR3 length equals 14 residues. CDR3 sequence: CASSLRTGHTEAFF. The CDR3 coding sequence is TGCGCCAGCAGCCTAAGGACAGGGCACACTGAAGCTTTCTTT. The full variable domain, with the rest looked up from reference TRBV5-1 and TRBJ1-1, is KAGVTQTPRYLIKTRGQQVTLSCSPISGHRSVSWYQQTPGQGLQFLFEYFSETQRNKGNFPGRFSGRQFSNSRSEMNVSTLELGDSALYLCASSLRTGHTEAFFGQGTRLTVV.

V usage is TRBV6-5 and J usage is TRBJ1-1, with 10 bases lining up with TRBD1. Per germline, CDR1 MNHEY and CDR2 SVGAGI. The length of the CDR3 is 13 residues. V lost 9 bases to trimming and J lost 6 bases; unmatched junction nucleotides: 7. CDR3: CASRRQGAPEAFF. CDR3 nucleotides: TGTGCCAGTCGCAGACAGGGGGCACCTGAAGCTTTCTTT.

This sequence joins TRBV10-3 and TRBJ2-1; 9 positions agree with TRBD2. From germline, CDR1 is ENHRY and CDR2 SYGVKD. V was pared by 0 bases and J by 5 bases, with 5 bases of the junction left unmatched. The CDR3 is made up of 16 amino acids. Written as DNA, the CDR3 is TGTGCCATCAGTGAGTCGATAGCGGGGGTACACAATGAGCAGTTCTTC. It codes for CAISESIAGVHNEQFF.

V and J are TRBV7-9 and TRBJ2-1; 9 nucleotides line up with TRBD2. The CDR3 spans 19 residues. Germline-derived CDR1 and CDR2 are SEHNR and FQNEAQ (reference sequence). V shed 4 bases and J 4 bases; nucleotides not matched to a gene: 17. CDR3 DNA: TGTGCCAGCAGCTACTCGACGATCATAGCGGGAGTGGAGTACAATGAGCAGTTCTTC. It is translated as CASSYSTIIAGVEYNEQFF.